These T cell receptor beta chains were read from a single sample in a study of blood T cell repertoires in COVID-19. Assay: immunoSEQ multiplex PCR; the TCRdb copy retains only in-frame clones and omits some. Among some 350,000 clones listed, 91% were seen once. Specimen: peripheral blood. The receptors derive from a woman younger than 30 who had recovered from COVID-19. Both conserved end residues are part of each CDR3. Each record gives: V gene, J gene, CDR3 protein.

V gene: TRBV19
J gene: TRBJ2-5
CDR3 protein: CASSIQGAGETQYF

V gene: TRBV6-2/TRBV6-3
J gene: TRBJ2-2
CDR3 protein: CASTPGLPGELFF

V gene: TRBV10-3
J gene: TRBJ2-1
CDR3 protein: CAISSRLGTYNEQFF

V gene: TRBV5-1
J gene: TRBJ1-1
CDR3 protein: CASSSLDRPGTEAFF

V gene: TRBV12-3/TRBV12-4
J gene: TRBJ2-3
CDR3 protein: CASSFGGDTQYF

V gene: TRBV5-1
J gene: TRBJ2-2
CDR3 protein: CASSLVAGVVGELFF

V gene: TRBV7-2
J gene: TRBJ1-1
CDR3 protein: CASSLVPGPNTEAFF

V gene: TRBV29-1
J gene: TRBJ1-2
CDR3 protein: CSARQGWKQGAYSYTF

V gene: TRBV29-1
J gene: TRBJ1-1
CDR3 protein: CGGGGKGTEAFF

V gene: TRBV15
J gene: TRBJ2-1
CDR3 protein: CATSIRVDEQFF